One TCR beta chain is described in this entry. The target antigen is unknown. This entry belongs to a study of a mutant IDH1 vaccine in newly diagnosed glioma. Study as a whole: Treated patients, averaging roughly 40 years, were 62.5% male and approximately 38% female. Study conclusions and caveats: Alterations occurring in top peripheral T cell clonotypes seemed unrelated to pseudoprogression.

Trimming at V came to 1 base and at J to 5 bases, leaving 6 bases not matched to a gene. This CDR3 spans 16 amino acids. CDR1 is SGHDT, CDR2 YYEEEE, per germline. Assay used: immunoSEQ multiplex PCR; TCRdb lists only in-frame clones, some missing. Among 70,000 to 95,000 clones listed, around 85% were seen once. Noted time point: week 23, last vaccination. Topical imiquimod was applied with each vaccine dose, which held 300 ug of mutant IDH1 20-mer peptide. This chain connects TRBV5-6 to TRBJ2-1; 10 bases are shared with TRBD2. The TCR originated in a woman aged 45 to 65 with glioma. This sample comprised PBMCs, obtained from a glioma patient whose treatment included an IDH1 peptide vaccine. The CDR3 DNA reads TGTGCCAGCAGCTTGTGGCTAGCGGGAGTTGACAATGAGCAGTTCTTC. This translates into CASSLWLAGVDNEQFF.